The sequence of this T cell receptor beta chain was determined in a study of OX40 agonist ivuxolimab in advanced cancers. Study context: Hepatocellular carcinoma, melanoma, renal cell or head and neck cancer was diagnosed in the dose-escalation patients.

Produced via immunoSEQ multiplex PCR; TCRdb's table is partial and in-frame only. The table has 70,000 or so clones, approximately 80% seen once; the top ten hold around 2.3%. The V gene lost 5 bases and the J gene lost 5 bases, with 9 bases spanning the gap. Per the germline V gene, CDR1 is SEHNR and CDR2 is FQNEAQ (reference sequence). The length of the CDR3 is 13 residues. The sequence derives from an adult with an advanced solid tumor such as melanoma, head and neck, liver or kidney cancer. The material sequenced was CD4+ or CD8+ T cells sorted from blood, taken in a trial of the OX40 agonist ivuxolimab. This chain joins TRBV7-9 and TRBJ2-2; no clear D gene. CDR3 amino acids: CASSPRVTGELFF. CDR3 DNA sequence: TGTGCCAGCAGCCCCCGGGTGACCGGGGAGCTGTTTTTT.